Each of the 23 T cell receptor beta chains below was sequenced from the same sample in a study of cytomegalovirus exposure and HLA in healthy donors. The protocol was immunoSEQ multiplex PCR, while the TCRdb copy is restricted to in-frame clones and leaves out a portion. The sample lists over 85,000 clones; over 75% were seen once. Sequenced input: PBMCs. The receptor set was obtained from a woman aged 25 to 45 in good health and CMV-seropositive.

Only one count was recorded for this clone. The chain is built from TRBV28 and TRBJ1-5; possibly TRBD1 for D (6 bases). CDR1 MDHEN and CDR2 SYDVKM come from the germline V gene. CDR3 length: 15 residues. V was cut by 4 bases and J by 2 bases, with 12 bases left in between. The CDR3 DNA is TGTGCCAGCAGTTACGCAGGGGATCGCAATCAGCCCCAGCATTTT. Translation: CASSYAGDRNQPQHF.

This sequence joins TRBV29-1 and TRBJ2-3; 8 bases fit TRBD2. Germline values: CDR1 SQVTM, CDR2 ANQGSEA. V was clipped by 7 bases and J by 1 base; unmatched bases: 4. The CDR3 is made up of 13 amino acids. The DNA of the CDR3 is TGCAGCGCCCTGACTAGCGGCACAGATACGCAGTATTTT. As protein: CSALTSGTDTQYF.

The V call is TRBV28, the J call TRBJ1-1, with 7 positions matching TRBD1. The CDR3 length is 14 residues. V lost 5 bases to trimming and J lost 5 bases; unmatched junction nucleotides: 8. Germline V gene sequence: CDR1 MDHEN, CDR2 SYDVKM. The CDR3 DNA reads as TGTGCCAGCAGTCTCGACAGGGTTATGACTGAAGCTTTCTTT. This codes for CASSLDRVMTEAFF. The whole variable domain, remainder taken from reference TRBV28 and TRBJ1-1, is DVKVTQSSRYLVKRTGEKVFLECVQDMDHENMFWYRQDPGLGLRLIYFSYDVKMKEKGDIPEGYSVSREKKERFSLILESASTNQTSMYLCASSLDRVMTEAFFGQGTRLTVV.

V is TRBV9 and J is TRBJ2-1; 13 bases fit TRBD2. Germline V gives CDR1 SGDLS, CDR2 YYNGEE. This CDR3 is built from 15 residues. With 4 bases clipped from V and 9 bases from J, the junction kept 7 bases outside the gene matches. This CDR3 is CASSPGLAGEGEQFF. For the CDR3, the DNA is TGTGCCAGCAGCCCAGGACTAGCGGGAGAGGGTGAGCAGTTCTTC.

J is TRBJ2-3 and V is TRBV29-1, with TRBD2 identical over 8 bases. CDR1 and CDR2 (germline): SQVTM, ANQGSEA. J gave up 0 bases and V 6 bases, and 11 bases lay outside the gene matches. CDR3 length: 16 amino acids. CDR3 DNA sequence: TGCAGCGTCCCCCGGGGCGGGAGGCCTAGCACAGATACGCAGTATTTT. This translates into CSVPRGGRPSTDTQYF.

V is TRBV7-9 and J is TRBJ2-7; D possibly corresponds to TRBD1 (6 bases). The length of the CDR3 is 14 residues. Germline V gene data show CDR1 as SEHNR and CDR2 as FQNEAQ (reference sequence). Trimming removed 1 base at V and 12 bases at J, with 19 bases between. The CDR3 nucleotides read TGTGCCAGCAGCTTAGGTGGGACATCGAATGACAGGTACTTC. Its protein is CASSLGGTSNDRYF.

This clone came up once. The chain couples TRBV5-4 to TRBJ2-3; 10 bases line up with TRBD1. The junction had 6 bases not matched to a gene; V was cut back by 4 bases and J by 1 base. Per the germline V gene, CDR1 is SGHNT and CDR2 is YYREEE (reference sequence). The CDR3 is 16 residues long. The chain's CDR3 is CASSPDRGPGTDTQYF. As DNA, the CDR3 is TGTGCCAGCAGCCCCGACAGGGGGCCTGGCACAGATACGCAGTATTTT.

The rearrangement uses TRBV5-6 and TRBJ1-3; 8 nucleotides agree with TRBD1. This CDR3 is 16 amino acids long. Germline V gene lookup returns CDR1 SGHDT and CDR2 YYEEEE. Trimming removed 4 bases from V and 2 bases from J; junction bases left unmatched: 8. CDR3 protein: CASSPGTGGTGNTIYF. CDR3 in DNA: TGTGCCAGCAGCCCGGGGACAGGCGGTACTGGAAACACCATATATTTT. The full variable domain, with the rest looked up from reference TRBV5-6 and TRBJ1-3, is DAGVTQSPTHLIKTRGQQVTLRCSPKSGHDTVSWYQQALGQGPQFIFQYYEEEERQRGNFPDRFSGHQFPNYSSELNVNALLLGDSALYLCASSPGTGGTGNTIYFGEGSWLTVV.

This clone has just one count. The chain employs TRBV14 and TRBJ2-1; D ambiguous. Germline V gene sequence: CDR1 SGHDN, CDR2 FVKESK. V was pared by 5 bases and J by 4 bases, with 6 bases between. This CDR3 region has 12 residues. The CDR3 reads CASSFQYNEQFF. CDR3 nucleotides: TGTGCCAGCAGCTTCCAGTACAATGAGCAGTTCTTC. Full variable domain (rest looked up from reference TRBV14 and TRBJ2-1): EAGVTQFPSHSVIEKGQTVTLRCDPISGHDNLYWYRRVMGKEIKFLLHFVKESKQDESGMPNNRFLAERTGGTYSTLKVQPAELEDSGVYFCASSFQYNEQFFGPGTRLTVL.

The chain is built from TRBV14 and TRBJ1-6, with 7 bases identical to TRBD1. The CDR3 runs to 14 residues. V was clipped by 0 bases and J by 13 bases; unmatched bases: 6. Germline assignment: CDR1 SGHDN and CDR2 FVKESK. The DNA of the CDR3 is TGTGCCAGCAGCCAAGATCGACAGGGCTATCCCCTCCACTTT. Its translation is CASSQDRQGYPLHF.

This clone was observed a few times. This chain joins TRBV30 and TRBJ1-5, with D possibly TRBD1 on 6 matching bases. The CDR3 extends over 12 amino acids. The germline CDR1 and CDR2 sequences are GTSNPN and SVGIG (reference sequence). V gave up 5 bases and J gave up 5 bases, with 10 bases separating them. The CDR3 reads CAWRQDDQPQHF. CDR3 sequence (DNA): TGTGCCTGGCGACAGGACGATCAGCCCCAGCATTTT.

This chain uses TRBV4-3 with TRBJ1-4; 11 bases are shared with TRBD1. The CDR3 is made up of 16 amino acids. After removal of 3 bases from V and 7 bases from J, the junction contained 7 bases not matched to a gene. Germline V CDR1 and CDR2: LGHNA, YSLEER. CDR3: CASSQSGQGAFEKLFF. The CDR3 region has the DNA TGCGCCAGCAGCCAGTCAGGACAGGGGGCTTTTGAAAAACTGTTTTTT.

The chain links TRBV27 to TRBJ2-1; D perhaps matches TRBD2 (6 bases). The CDR3 covers 14 residues. V dropped 4 bases and J dropped 2 bases, with 9 bases sitting between them. CDR1 is MNHEY, CDR2 SMNVEV, per germline (reference sequence). In DNA form, the CDR3 reads TGTGCCAGCAGTTCCGGGGGTCCCTACAATGAGCAGTTCTTC. It translates to CASSSGGPYNEQFF.

Comment on this clone: One end of the junction does not line up with germline, which may come from a read error. The V call is TRBV7-3, the J call TRBJ2-2, with D tentatively TRBD2 (5 bases). Per germline, CDR1 SGHTA and CDR2 FQGTGA. This CDR3 contains 16 residues. In nucleotides, the CDR3 is TGTGCCAGCAGCTTAACCCCGGGATCCTACACAGGGGAGCTGTTTTTT. The encoded protein is CASSLTPGSYTGELFF.

This chain links TRBV7-2 with TRBJ2-5; D might be TRBD2 (5 bases). Germline V gives CDR1 SGHTA, CDR2 FQGNSA. CDR3 length: 15 residues. The V end was cut by 1 base, the J end by 5 bases, with 14 bases between. The CDR3 region is CASSLVVSRGETQYF. CDR3 nucleotides: TGTGCCAGCAGCTTAGTTGTCTCAAGAGGGGAGACCCAGTACTTC.

The chain recombines TRBV27 with TRBJ2-3, with D perhaps TRBD2 (5 bases). Germline values: CDR1 MNHEY, CDR2 SMNVEV (reference sequence). There are 15 residues in the CDR3. With 2 bases removed from V and 0 bases from J, the gap between germline ends came to 9 bases. CDR3 DNA sequence: TGTGCCAGCAGTTTAGAGGAGCGGAGCACAGATACGCAGTATTTT. Residues: CASSLEERSTDTQYF.

J is TRBJ1-4 and V is TRBV7-2, with TRBD1 identical over 11 bases. Germline lookup yields CDR1 SGHTA and CDR2 FQGNSA. CDR3 size: 17 residues. V was pared by 5 bases and J by 4 bases, with 9 bases of the junction left unmatched. The DNA for the CDR3 is TGTGCCAGCAGCCGGACAGGGGGCGCGTTGGGTAATGAAAAACTGTTTTTT. Its translation is CASSRTGGALGNEKLFF.

The V call is TRBV2, the J call TRBJ2-7; D is ambiguous. The CDR3 has 12 amino acids. CDR1 SNHLY and CDR2 FYNNEI come from the germline V gene. V lost 7 bases and J lost 1, with 8 bases in between. This CDR3 reads CASTPVSYEQYF. In nucleotides, the CDR3 is TGTGCCAGCACTCCTGTGTCCTACGAGCAGTACTTC.

This clone occurred once. The chain employs TRBV15 and TRBJ2-5; D is perhaps TRBD1 (7 bases). CDR3 length equals 13 residues. Germline CDR1 reads LNHNV; CDR2 reads YYDKDF (reference sequence). Trimming left V 8 bases short and J 1 base short, with 11 bases between. This CDR3 reads CATQGGSQETQYF. The CDR3 region has the DNA TGTGCCACCCAGGGGGGATCCCAAGAGACCCAGTACTTC.

This sequence joins TRBV5-4 and TRBJ2-1; D remains ambiguous. The CDR3 covers 14 residues. The V end was cut by 3 bases, the J end by 5 bases, with 12 bases between. Germline-derived CDR1 and CDR2 are SGHNT and YYREEE (reference sequence). The chain's CDR3 is CASSSRLPNNEQFF. The CDR3 coding sequence is TGTGCCAGCAGCTCCCGACTCCCCAACAATGAGCAGTTCTTC. Together with reference TRBV5-4 and TRBJ2-1, the CDR3 gives the full variable domain: ETGVTQSPTHLIKTRGQQVTLRCSSQSGHNTVSWYQQALGQGPQFIFQYYREEENGRGNFPPRFSGLQFPNYSSELNVNALELDDSALYLCASSSRLPNNEQFFGPGTRLTVL.

As to this clone: Additional DNA sequences in this sample encode the identical CDR3. CDR3 bases: TGTGCCAGCAGCGTCGGCGGGTCAGATACGCAGTATTTT. It encodes CASSVGGSDTQYF. The V gene is TRBV9, the J gene TRBJ2-3, with D possibly matching TRBD2 (5 bases). The CDR3 length is 13 residues. Germline V CDR1 and CDR2: SGDLS, YYNGEE. V was shortened by 2 bases and J by 4 bases, with 8 bases between the two germline ends.

The chain uses TRBV27 and TRBJ1-1; D possibly corresponds to TRBD1 (6 bases). Germline CDR1 is MNHEY and CDR2 is SMNVEV (reference sequence). This CDR3 region has 13 residues. Trimming cost V 6 bases and J 3 bases, with 11 bases left between them. DNA for the CDR3: TGTGCCAGCAGGGGGTGGGGGCACACTGAAGCTTTCTTT. As protein: CASRGWGHTEAFF.

The V gene is TRBV7-2, the J gene TRBJ2-7; tentative D call: TRBD2 (5 bases). V lost 2 bases and J 3 bases, leaving 20 bases between the germline ends. Looked up from germline, CDR1 is SGHTA and CDR2 is FQGNSA. The CDR3 runs 17 residues. DNA for the CDR3: TGTGCCAGCAGCTTAATCTCTAGCCCCGTCCCATACTACGAGCAGTACTTC. Amino acid sequence: CASSLISSPVPYYEQYF.